This record looks at one TCR beta chain sequence and its context. Its cognate antigen is unknown. PCR amplification relied on 60 Vbeta primers (plus 13 Jbeta primers). Profiled with immunoSEQ multiplex PCR; TCRdb holds only in-frame clones, not every one. The data show about 96,000 clones, approximately 72% seen once. This sample is drawn from a study of cytomegalovirus exposure and HLA in healthy donors. Study results and caveats: Cytomegalovirus association was listed for 164 TCR beta chains. Earlier analysis yielded a pattern in which most TCR beta V segments were productive about 90% or about 30% of the time.

CDR1 and CDR2 (germline): MGHDK, SYGVNS. V lost 4 bases and J lost 2, with 5 bases in between. CDR3 size: 13 residues. The genes are TRBV25-1 and TRBJ2-2; no clear D gene. This TCR derives from a female donor in good health and CMV-seropositive. Sample: PBMCs. The CDR3 reads CASSVSNTGELFF. Written as DNA, the CDR3 is TGTGCCAGCAGTGTCTCCAACACCGGGGAGCTGTTTTTT. Complete variable domain (other parts from reference TRBV25-1 and TRBJ2-2): EADIYQTPRYLVIGTGKKITLECSQTMGHDKMYWYQQDPGMELHLIHYSYGVNSTEKGDLSSESTVSRIRTEHFPLTLESARPSHTSQYLCASSVSNTGELFFGEGSRLTVL.